This T cell receptor (beta chain) was observed in a study of CD8 T cells in cerebrospinal fluid in Alzheimer's disease. Droplet-based sequencing used CSF cells sorted as live with a live/dead marker. The germline V gene encodes CDR1 KGHDR and CDR2 SFDVKD. This CDR3 region has 15 residues. 10X single-cell V(D)J and 5' gene-expression libraries profiled CSF cells. TCRdb reprocessed the 10x single-cell sequencing reads and keeps a single row for each CDR3 protein, giving no DNA. This sample's clone table lists approximately 1,000 distinct CDR3 sequences. This clonotype is medium-sized (0.01 to 0.1%) by frequency.

The receptor comes from a human donor in good health. What was sequenced was cerebrospinal fluid. J is TRBJ2-2 and V is TRBV24-1. This CDR3 is CATSDGGLNTGELFF.